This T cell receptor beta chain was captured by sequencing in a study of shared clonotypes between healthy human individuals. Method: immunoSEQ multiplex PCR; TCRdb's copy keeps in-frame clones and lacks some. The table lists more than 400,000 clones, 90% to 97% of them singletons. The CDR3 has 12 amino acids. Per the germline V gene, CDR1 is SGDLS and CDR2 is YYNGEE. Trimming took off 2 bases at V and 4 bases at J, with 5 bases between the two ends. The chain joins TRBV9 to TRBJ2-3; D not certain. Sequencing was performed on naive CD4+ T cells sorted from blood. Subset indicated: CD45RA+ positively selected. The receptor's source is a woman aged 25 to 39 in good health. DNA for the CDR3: TGTGCCAGCAGCGTCGGACCAGATACGCAGTATTTT. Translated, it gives CASSVGPDTQYF.